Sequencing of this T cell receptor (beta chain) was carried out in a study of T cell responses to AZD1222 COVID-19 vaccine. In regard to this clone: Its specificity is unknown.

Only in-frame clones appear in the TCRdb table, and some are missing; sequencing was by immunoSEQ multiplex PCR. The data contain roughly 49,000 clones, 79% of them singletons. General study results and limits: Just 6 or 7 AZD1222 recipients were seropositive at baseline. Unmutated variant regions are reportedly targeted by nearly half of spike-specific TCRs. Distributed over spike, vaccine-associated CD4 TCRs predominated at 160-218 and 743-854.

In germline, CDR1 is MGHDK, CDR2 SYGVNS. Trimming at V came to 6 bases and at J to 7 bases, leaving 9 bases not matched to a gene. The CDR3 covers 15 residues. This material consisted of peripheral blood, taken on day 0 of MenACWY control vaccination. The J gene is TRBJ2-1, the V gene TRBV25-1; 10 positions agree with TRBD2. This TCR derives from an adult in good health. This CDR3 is CASRAGAGGPNEQFF. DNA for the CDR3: TGTGCCAGCAGGGCGGGAGCGGGAGGGCCGAATGAGCAGTTCTTC.